Following are 3 T cell receptor beta chains from one sample sequenced in a study of vaccination effects on CD4 cells after COVID-19 (dated by TCRdb to between 2021 and 2024). To identify antigen-specific CD4+ T cell clonotypes by their expansion, the ViraFEST assay first stimulated PBMC with viral peptide pools and then applied TCR sequencing. After less than 13 days of culture, CD4+ T cells were isolated with the EasySep CD4+ T cell isolation kit. None of the healthy vaccine recipients had a prior SARS-CoV-2 infection, which was confirmed by nucleocapsid antibody tests that came back negative both before and after vaccination. To prepare the library, the immunoSEQ multiplex PCR assay was applied. TCRdb provides this immuneACCESS table in a form limited to in-frame rearrangements. Some clones are lacking; in checked studies, under half of them reflect an unresolved V gene, and why the rest are absent is not known. The sample table holds tens of thousands of clones, of which over 65% were seen once. The top ten hold less than 5% of the sample.

These TCRs' antigens remain unknown. Material: CD4+ T cells from PBMCs cultured with HCoV-OC43 spike peptides, obtained before COVID-19 vaccination. In light of the paper, this sample's cell subset or site label describes: HCoV-OC43 spike overlapping peptide pool stimulation. The receptors originated from a human donor who received a COVID-19 vaccine.

V gene TRBV5-1 combines with J gene TRBJ2-7, with D perhaps matching TRBD1 (6 bases). The CDR3 runs 14 residues. V was trimmed by 0 bases and J by 4 bases, leaving 11 bases between them. CDR1 and CDR2 from the germline V gene are SGHRS and YFSETQ. CDR3 in DNA: TGCGCCAGCAGCTTGGGACCGACAGGTTACGAGCAGTACGTC. Amino acids: CASSLGPTGYEQYV.

The chain links TRBV19 to TRBJ1-3; no clear D. CDR1 is LNHDA and CDR2 is SQIVND in the germline V gene (reference sequence). The CDR3 sequence is 14 residues long. Trimming took 5 bases from V and 0 from J, leaving 8 bases between them. DNA for the CDR3: TGTGCCAGTAGTTTATCCGTCTCTGGAAACACCATATATTTT. It specifies CASSLSVSGNTIYF.

The V gene is TRBV15, the J gene TRBJ2-3; D not resolved. This CDR3 spans 14 amino acids. The germline V gene encodes CDR1 LNHNV and CDR2 YYDKDF (reference sequence). V lost 0 bases and J lost 3, with 7 bases in between. The CDR3 coding sequence is TGTGCCACCAGCAGAGAAGTAGTGACAGATACGCAGTATTTT. It codes for CATSREVVTDTQYF. The complete variable domain, with remaining parts taken from reference TRBV15 and TRBJ2-3, reads DAMVIQNPRYQVTQFGKPVTLSCSQTLNHNVMYWYQQKSSQAPKLLFHYYDKDFNNEADTPDNFQSRRPNTSFCFLDIRSPGLGDTAMYLCATSREVVTDTQYFGPGTRLTVL.